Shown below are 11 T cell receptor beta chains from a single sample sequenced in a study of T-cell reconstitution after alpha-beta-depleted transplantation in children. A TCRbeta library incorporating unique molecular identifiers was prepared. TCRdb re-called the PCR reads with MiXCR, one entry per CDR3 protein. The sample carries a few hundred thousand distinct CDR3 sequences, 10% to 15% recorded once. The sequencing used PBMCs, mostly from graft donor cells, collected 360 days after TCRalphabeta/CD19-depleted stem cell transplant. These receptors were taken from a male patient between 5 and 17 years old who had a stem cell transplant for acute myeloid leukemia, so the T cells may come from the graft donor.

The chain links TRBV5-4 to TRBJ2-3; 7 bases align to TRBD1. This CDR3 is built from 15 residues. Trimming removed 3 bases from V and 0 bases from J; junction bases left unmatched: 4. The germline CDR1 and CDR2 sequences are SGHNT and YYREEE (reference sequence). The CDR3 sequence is CASSYGQASTDTQYF. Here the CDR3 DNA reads TGTGCCAGCAGCTATGGACAGGCGAGCACAGATACGCAGTATTTT.

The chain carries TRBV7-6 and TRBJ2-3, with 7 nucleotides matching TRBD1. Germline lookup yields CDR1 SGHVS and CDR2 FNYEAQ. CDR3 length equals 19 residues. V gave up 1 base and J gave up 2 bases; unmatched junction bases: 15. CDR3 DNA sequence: TGTGCCAGCAGCTTAGGGACAGGCGCAGGGTATCACCACACAGATACGCAGTATTTT. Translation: CASSLGTGAGYHHTDTQYF.

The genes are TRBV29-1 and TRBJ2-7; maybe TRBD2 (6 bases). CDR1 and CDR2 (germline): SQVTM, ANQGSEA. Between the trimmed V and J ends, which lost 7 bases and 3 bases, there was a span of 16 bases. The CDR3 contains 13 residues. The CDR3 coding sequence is TGCAGCGCATCCCGGGACTGGAACTACGAGCAGTACTTC. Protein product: CSASRDWNYEQYF.

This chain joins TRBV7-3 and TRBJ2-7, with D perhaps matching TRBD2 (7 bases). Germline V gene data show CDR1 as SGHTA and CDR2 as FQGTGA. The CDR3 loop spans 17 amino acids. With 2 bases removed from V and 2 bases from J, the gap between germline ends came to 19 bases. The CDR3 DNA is TGTGCCAGCAGCTTAGGGGTGGGCGGGGGCGCCCCCTACGAGCAGTACTTC. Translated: CASSLGVGGGAPYEQYF.

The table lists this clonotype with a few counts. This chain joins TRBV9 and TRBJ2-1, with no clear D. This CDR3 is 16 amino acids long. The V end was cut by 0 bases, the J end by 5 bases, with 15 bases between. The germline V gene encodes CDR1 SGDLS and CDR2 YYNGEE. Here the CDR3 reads CASSVELASLHNEQFF. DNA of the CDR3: TGTGCCAGCAGCGTAGAATTGGCTTCTCTTCACAATGAGCAGTTCTTC.

The CDR3 region has the DNA TGTGCCAGCAGCTCCCAACAGGGGATAAACTATGGCTACACCTTC. Translation: CASSSQQGINYGYTF. This chain connects TRBV7-6 to TRBJ1-2, with 7 nucleotides matching TRBD1. Per the germline V gene, CDR1 is SGHVS and CDR2 is FNYEAQ. J lost 2 bases, V lost 4 bases, and 7 bases had no gene match. This CDR3 is built from 15 residues.

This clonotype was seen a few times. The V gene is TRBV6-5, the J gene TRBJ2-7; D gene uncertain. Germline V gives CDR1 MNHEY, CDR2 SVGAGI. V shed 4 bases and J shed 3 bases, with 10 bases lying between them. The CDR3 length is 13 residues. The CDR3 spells CASSLGSDYEQYF. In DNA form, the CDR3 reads TGTGCCAGCAGTTTGGGGTCAGACTACGAGCAGTACTTC.

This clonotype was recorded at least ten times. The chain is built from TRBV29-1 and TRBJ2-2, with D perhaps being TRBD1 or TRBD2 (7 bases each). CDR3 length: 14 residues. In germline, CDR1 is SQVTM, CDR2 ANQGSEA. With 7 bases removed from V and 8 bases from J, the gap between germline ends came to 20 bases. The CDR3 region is CSARLTGRVGELFF. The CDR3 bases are TGCAGCGCGAGATTGACAGGGAGGGTGGGGGAGCTGTTTTTT.

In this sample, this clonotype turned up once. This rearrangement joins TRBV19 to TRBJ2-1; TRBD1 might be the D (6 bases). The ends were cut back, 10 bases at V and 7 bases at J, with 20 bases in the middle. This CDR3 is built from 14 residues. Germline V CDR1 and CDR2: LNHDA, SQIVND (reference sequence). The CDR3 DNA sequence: TGTGCCACCTTCAACAGGGCCTCCAGTAATGAGCAGTTCTTC. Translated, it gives CATFNRASSNEQFF.

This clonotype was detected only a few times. CDR3 protein: CSARPTGTSGRLYEQYF. CDR3 sequence (DNA): TGCAGTGCTAGGCCCACCGGGACTAGCGGGAGATTATACGAGCAGTACTTC. The chain joins TRBV20-1 to TRBJ2-7; 14 bases match TRBD2. CDR3 length: 17 amino acids. V shed 3 bases, J shed 4 bases, and the junction held 11 bases outside the gene matches. Germline V CDR1 and CDR2: DFQATT, SNEGSKA (reference sequence).

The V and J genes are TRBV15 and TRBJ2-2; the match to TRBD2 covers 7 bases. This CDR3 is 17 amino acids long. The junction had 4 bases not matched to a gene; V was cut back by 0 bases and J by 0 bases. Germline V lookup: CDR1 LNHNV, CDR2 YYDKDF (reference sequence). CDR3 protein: CATSRDRLAPNTGELFF. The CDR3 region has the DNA TGTGCCACCAGCAGAGATCGACTAGCCCCGAACACCGGGGAGCTGTTTTTT.